A single sample is the source of the 14 T cell receptor beta chains below, sequenced in a study of control samples from healthy donors and cancer patients. Sequencing used immunoSEQ multiplex PCR; TCRdb keeps in-frame clones, though not all of them. Here the sample spans 150,000 or so clones, 85% to 95% being singletons. Sample: blood. These TCRs come from a man aged 35 to 55 in good health.

This clone was seen only once. The rearrangement uses TRBV7-2 and TRBJ2-7; D is undetermined. Between the trimmed V and J ends, which lost 0 bases and 0 bases, there was a span of 9 bases. Germline CDR1 SGHTA, CDR2 FQGNSA. The CDR3 length is 15 residues. The CDR3 DNA reads as TGTGCCAGCAGCTTAGCGCGTAGCTTCTCCTACGAGCAGTACTTC. Its translation is CASSLARSFSYEQYF.

The chain recombines TRBV14 with TRBJ2-3; D gene unclear. V was trimmed by 1 base and J by 0 bases, leaving 8 bases between them. This CDR3 has 15 amino acids. Germline V CDR1 and CDR2: SGHDN, FVKESK. CDR3 sequence (DNA): TGTGCCAGCAGCCAAGCCAGACGAAGCACAGATACGCAGTATTTT. It is translated as CASSQARRSTDTQYF.

The chain carries TRBV5-5 and TRBJ1-3; no clear D gene. The CDR3 totals 14 residues. Trimming took 1 base from V and 0 from J, leaving 5 bases between them. Germline CDR1 is SGHKS and CDR2 is YYEKEE (reference sequence). Here the CDR3 DNA reads TGTGCCAGCAGCTTGACAGCCTCTGGAAACACCATATATTTT. Amino acid sequence: CASSLTASGNTIYF.

The rearrangement joins TRBV15 to TRBJ2-5; D not resolved. This CDR3 contains 13 residues. The ends were cut back, 3 bases at V and 5 bases at J, with 10 bases in the middle. CDR1 is LNHNV and CDR2 is YYDKDF in the germline V gene (reference sequence). CDR3 nucleotides: TGTGCCACCAGCAGCGACTCGTGGGAGACCCAGTACTTC. Its translation: CATSSDSWETQYF. The full variable domain, rest sourced from reference TRBV15 and TRBJ2-5, is DAMVIQNPRYQVTQFGKPVTLSCSQTLNHNVMYWYQQKSSQAPKLLFHYYDKDFNNEADTPDNFQSRRPNTSFCFLDIRSPGLGDTAMYLCATSSDSWETQYFGPGTRLLVL.

CDR3 sequence (DNA): TGTGCCAGCAGTCGACAGTCCAATCAGCCCCAGCATTTT. Protein product: CASSRQSNQPQHF. This chain links TRBV2 with TRBJ1-5, with a possible D match to TRBD1 (5 bases). The germline V gene encodes CDR1 SNHLY and CDR2 FYNNEI. The CDR3 consists of 13 residues. The V gene lost 5 bases and the J gene lost 3 bases, with 8 bases spanning the gap.

This clone has just one count. The V call is TRBV28, the J call TRBJ1-5, with D possibly TRBD1 on 5 matching bases. The ends were cut back, 6 bases at V and 1 base at J, with 16 bases in the middle. This CDR3 comprises 16 residues. The germline gives CDR1 MDHEN, CDR2 SYDVKM. CDR3 nucleotides: TGTGCCAGCAGCTTAGCCGGGGGGGTGAGCAATCAGCCCCAGCATTTT. Amino acids: CASSLAGGVSNQPQHF.

This clone was detected once. The chain joins TRBV24-1 to TRBJ1-2; D is perhaps TRBD1 (6 bases). CDR1 KGHDR and CDR2 SFDVKD come from the germline V gene. There are 17 residues in the CDR3. V lost 3 bases and J lost 3, with 19 bases in between. CDR3 nucleotides: TGTGCCACCAGTGATCGTCAGGCAGGGGCCGGAGACTATGGCTACACCTTC. Protein: CATSDRQAGAGDYGYTF.

V is TRBV23-1 and J is TRBJ2-3, with D unresolved. TRBV23-1 is classed as an ORF, of uncertain function. The V gene lost 4 bases and the J gene lost 8 bases, with 13 bases spanning the gap. This CDR3 comprises 13 residues. Here the CDR3 DNA reads TGCGCCAGCAGTCCCCCCGAGGCCGGTACGCAGTATTTT. Encoded protein: CASSPPEAGTQYF.

The chain carries TRBV6-1 and TRBJ1-6; no reliable D call. The CDR3 extends over 13 amino acids. Germline loops: CDR1 MNHNS, CDR2 SASEGT. The V end lost 5 bases, the J end lost 6 bases, and 8 bases lay between the germline ends. In nucleotides, the CDR3 is TGTGCCAGCAGTAACAGAGCTAATTCACCCCTCCACTTT. This encodes CASSNRANSPLHF.

The chain employs TRBV3-1 (or the pseudogene TRBV3-2) and TRBJ2-1, with TRBD2 identical over 8 bases. Germline V gives CDR1 LGHDT, CDR2 YNNKEL (reference sequence). J gave up 12 bases and V 3 bases, and 10 bases lay outside the gene matches. The CDR3 is 14 residues long. CDR3 in DNA: TGTGCCAGCAGCCAGGCCGCGGGGGGTGTTGGGCAGTTCTTC. Translated, it gives CASSQAAGGVGQFF.

The rearrangement links TRBV28 to TRBJ1-5; D possibly corresponds to TRBD1 (6 bases). This CDR3 has 15 amino acids. Trimming took off 5 bases at V and 4 bases at J, with 15 bases between the two ends. CDR1 is MDHEN and CDR2 is SYDVKM in the germline V gene. CDR3 amino acids: CASSPTGTRNQPQHF. CDR3 in DNA: TGTGCCAGCAGTCCCACCGGGACACGAAATCAGCCCCAGCATTTT.

The chain employs TRBV19 and TRBJ1-1; D perhaps matches TRBD1 (5 bases). V dropped 3 bases and J dropped 5 bases, with 10 bases sitting between them. Looked up from germline, CDR1 is LNHDA and CDR2 is SQIVND (reference sequence). The CDR3 is made up of 13 amino acids. The CDR3 sequence is CASSIPGRTEAFF. The CDR3 DNA reads TGTGCCAGTAGTATCCCAGGGCGGACTGAAGCTTTCTTT.

This sequence joins TRBV9 and TRBJ1-6; D gene unclear. Germline values: CDR1 SGDLS, CDR2 YYNGEE. This CDR3 contains 14 residues. V gave up 0 bases and J gave up 9 bases, with 10 bases separating them. Here the CDR3 reads CASSVEGGRSPLHF. Here the CDR3 DNA reads TGTGCCAGCAGCGTAGAGGGAGGGCGTTCACCCCTCCACTTT. The complete variable domain, with remaining parts taken from reference TRBV9 and TRBJ1-6, reads DSGVTQTPKHLITATGQRVTLRCSPRSGDLSVYWYQQSLDQGLQFLIQYYNGEERAKGNILERFSAQQFPDLHSELNLSSLELGDSALYFCASSVEGGRSPLHFGNGTRLTVT.

The CDR3 here is CAWSVWTEETQYF. The CDR3 DNA sequence: TGTGCCTGGAGTGTCTGGACAGAAGAGACCCAGTACTTC. J is TRBJ2-5 and V is TRBV30; maybe TRBD1 (6 bases). V shed 0 bases and J shed 3 bases, with 8 bases lying between them. The length of the CDR3 is 13 residues. The germline gives CDR1 GTSNPN, CDR2 SVGIG (reference sequence). Combining the CDR3 with reference TRBV30 and TRBJ2-5 gives the whole variable domain SQTIHQWPATLVQPVGSPLSLECTVEGTSNPNLYWYRQAAGRGLQLLFYSVGIGQISSEVPQNLSASRPQDRQFILSSKKLLLSDSGFYLCAWSVWTEETQYFGPGTRLLVL.